This T cell receptor beta chain was recovered during a study of blood T cell repertoires in COVID-19. Study-level background: The study drew acute and convalescent COVID-19 samples from the United States, Italy and Spain. Nucleic acid was either cDNA or gDNA, and it came from T cells, B-cell-depleted T cells, or PBMCs.

Only a few counts were recorded for this clone. CDR3 length: 14 residues. V gave up 3 bases and J gave up 9 bases; unmatched junction bases: 6. CDR1 SGDLS and CDR2 YYNGEE come from the germline V gene. Libraries were prepared by immunoSEQ multiplex PCR; TCRdb keeps only in-frame clonotypes and omits some of them. Of some 120,000 clones in the sample, more than 75% were seen once. This TCR came from a human donor in a cohort sampled during active COVID-19. This chain connects TRBV9 to TRBJ2-1; 10 bases are a match to TRBD1. The sequenced sample consisted of peripheral blood. The CDR3 is CASSEGTGDVEQFF. The CDR3 DNA sequence: TGTGCCAGCAGCGAGGGGACAGGGGACGTTGAGCAGTTCTTC.